The 13 T cell receptor beta chains given below trace back to one sample, sequenced in a study of T-cell reconstitution after alpha-beta-depleted transplantation in children (TCRdb year 2016). Receptor libraries were prepared by PCR. Sequencing used an Illumina HiSeq 2500. TCR libraries were prepared with molecular barcoding, using unique molecular identifiers to normalize TCRbeta repertoire quantification. TCRdb reprocessing: public reads trimmed at Q25 with fastp, clones called with MiXCR, in-frame beta chains kept. Rows matching on CDR3 protein sequence are summarized as one entry with the most common DNA and genes. For this sample there are roughly 500,000 distinct CDR3 sequences; approximately 12% appear just once. The top ten hold more than 5.5% of the sample. This specimen consisted of PBMCs from the stem cell graft donor, obtained from the stem cell graft. The source of these receptors is a human donor who donated a stem cell graft to a child with combined immunodeficiency.

The V and J genes are TRBV7-9 and TRBJ2-3; tentatively, D is TRBD2 (5 bases). The germline CDR1 and CDR2 sequences are SEHNR and FQNEAQ (reference sequence). This CDR3 contains 14 residues. Between the trimmed V and J ends, which lost 3 bases and 9 bases, there was a span of 16 bases. For the CDR3, the DNA is TGTGCCAGCAGCTTGTCCTATGGGGAGATGACGCAGTATTTT. Encoded protein: CASSLSYGEMTQYF.

The sample holds a few counts of this clonotype. The rearrangement uses TRBV6-2 or TRBV6-3 and TRBJ2-5; tentatively, D is TRBD2 (5 bases). Trimming stripped 6 bases from V and 4 bases from J, with 18 bases between. Germline-derived CDR1 and CDR2 are MNHEY and SVGEGT. The CDR3 is made up of 15 amino acids. This CDR3 is CASRSGLDWGETQYF. In nucleotides, the CDR3 is TGTGCCAGCAGGTCAGGCTTGGACTGGGGAGAGACCCAGTACTTC.

This clonotype was seen a few times. This chain joins TRBV4-3 and TRBJ2-7, with 10 bases lining up with TRBD2. Trimming took 0 bases from V and 5 from J; bases not matched to a gene: 10. This CDR3 comprises 17 residues. The germline V gene encodes CDR1 LGHNA and CDR2 YSLEER. CDR3 in DNA: TGCGCCAGCAGCCAAGACCCAGCCGGGACTAGCGCCGACGAGCAGTACTTC. Translation gives CASSQDPAGTSADEQYF.

This clonotype was detected only a few times. The chain links TRBV14 to TRBJ2-3; 8 nucleotides align to TRBD2. The V and J ends lost 5 bases and 5 bases, in that order; junction bases with no gene match: 9. CDR1 and CDR2 (germline): SGHDN, FVKESK. This CDR3 is 15 amino acids long. CDR3 amino acids: CASSNAGGGLDTQYF. The CDR3 region has the DNA TGTGCCAGCAGCAACGCGGGAGGCGGATTAGATACGCAGTATTTT.

The rearrangement uses TRBV5-1 and TRBJ2-7, with 7 nucleotides matching TRBD1. Trimming took 4 bases from V and 4 from J; bases not matched to a gene: 8. Looked up from germline, CDR1 is SGHRS and CDR2 is YFSETQ. The CDR3 is 14 residues long. DNA for the CDR3: TGCGCCAGCAGCCTCCGGGACAGTCCTTACGAGCAGTACTTC. Protein product: CASSLRDSPYEQYF.

This clonotype was counted between two and nine times. The J gene is TRBJ2-1, the V gene TRBV12-3 or TRBV12-4; 7 nucleotides agree with TRBD2. The CDR3 is 13 amino acids. V lost 11 bases to trimming and J lost 0 bases; unmatched junction nucleotides: 4. CDR3 protein: CAVRGSSYNEQFF. In DNA, the CDR3 is TGTGCCGTACGCGGGAGCTCCTACAATGAGCAGTTCTTC.

This clonotype was found a few times. The V call is TRBV4-3, the J call TRBJ2-4, with 8 bases matching TRBD1. V was pared by 0 bases and J by 5 bases, with 12 bases of the junction left unmatched. Germline V gene data show CDR1 as LGHNA and CDR2 as YSLEER. This CDR3 region has 18 residues. DNA of the CDR3: TGCGCCAGCAGCCAAGAGGGGTGGTGGACAGGGAAGGAAAACATTCAGTACTTC. Encoded protein: CASSQEGWWTGKENIQYF.

The chain combines TRBV7-9 with TRBJ1-1, with 7 bases identical to TRBD1. The CDR3 is made up of 17 amino acids. Germline V gene data show CDR1 as SEHNR and CDR2 as FQNEAQ (reference sequence). V shed 1 base and J 2 bases; nucleotides not matched to a gene: 10. This CDR3 reads CASSLVAWTGGNTEAFF. CDR3 in DNA: TGTGCCAGCAGCTTAGTTGCGTGGACAGGTGGAAACACTGAAGCTTTCTTT.

This clonotype was seen more than once but under ten times. V is TRBV7-6 and J is TRBJ2-6; D might be TRBD2 (6 bases). Trimming shortened V by 4 bases and J by 0 bases, and 10 bases separated the two germline ends. The CDR3 sequence is 16 residues long. The germline CDR1 and CDR2 sequences are SGHVS and FNYEAQ. This chain's CDR3 is CASSSTRFSGANVLTF. The CDR3 bases are TGTGCCAGCAGCTCGACTAGGTTCTCTGGGGCCAACGTCCTGACTTTC.

This clonotype has only a few counts. The gene calls are TRBV6-5 and TRBJ2-3; possibly TRBD1 or TRBD2 for D (5 bases each). CDR1 MNHEY and CDR2 SVGAGI come from the germline V gene. This CDR3 is 15 amino acids long. V was trimmed by 0 bases and J by 4 bases, leaving 11 bases between them. DNA for the CDR3: TGTGCCAGCAGTTACTCGGGGGTCGGGTCAGATACGCAGTATTTT. Translated, it gives CASSYSGVGSDTQYF.

This clonotype was picked up many times. The CDR3 nucleotides read TGTGCCAGCAGCTTGGGAGGGAGCTATGAGCAGTTCTTC. It is translated as CASSLGGSYEQFF. The chain links TRBV5-6 to TRBJ2-1; a possible D gene is TRBD2 (5 bases). V dropped 0 bases and J dropped 8 bases, with 9 bases sitting between them. This CDR3 is built from 13 residues. Germline V lookup: CDR1 SGHDT, CDR2 YYEEEE.

The chain links TRBV24-1 to TRBJ2-1; 7 bases map to TRBD2. The germline gives CDR1 KGHDR, CDR2 SFDVKD. This CDR3 contains 16 residues. The V and J ends lost 0 bases and 1 base, in that order; junction bases with no gene match: 2. CDR3 DNA sequence: TGTGCCACCAGTGATTTGGGCGGGGGATCCTACAATGAGCAGTTCTTC. Amino acids: CATSDLGGGSYNEQFF.

CDR3 nucleotide sequence: TGTGCCAGCAGCTTAGTTGACTCCCAAGAGACCCAGTACTTC. Encoded protein: CASSLVDSQETQYF. V gene TRBV7-2 combines with J gene TRBJ2-5, with D hard to call. Germline V lookup: CDR1 SGHTA, CDR2 FQGNSA. The V end was cut by 1 base, the J end by 1 base, with 7 bases between. The length of the CDR3 is 14 residues.